The 32 T cell receptor delta chains presented below share a single source sample, sequenced in a study of gamma-delta T cells after stem cell transplantation. TCRdb re-analyzed the RT-PCR reads via CATT. The sample has roughly 2,000 delta-chain clones, more than 15% seen once. Source material: gamma-delta T cells. These TCRs come from a human donor. It is not recorded whose cells these are; they may come from a transplant donor.

By frequency in the sample, this clone is medium-sized. CDR3 sequence (DNA): TGTGCCTGTGACATACTGGGGGATCAGGGCGATAAACTCATCTTT. Translation gives CACDILGDQGDKLIF. V usage is TRDV2 and J usage is TRDJ1, with 10 nucleotides matching TRDD3. Germline V CDR1 and CDR2: GEAIGNYY, EKD. J was trimmed by 4 bases and V by 2 bases; bases with no gene match: 6. The CDR3 is made up of 15 amino acids.

About this clone: A far larger clone is a single base away, which makes a read error likely. The chain employs TRDV2 and TRDJ1, with TRDD3 matching over 10 bases. The CDR3 totals 21 residues. Germline CDR1 is GEAIGNYY and CDR2 is EKD. CDR3 amino acids: CACDTVKLLGDKGENTEKLIF. The CDR3 coding sequence is TGTGCCTGTGACACCGTTAAACTTCTGGGGGATAAGGGAGAGAACACCGAGAAACTCATCTTT.

This clone was detected only a few times. Given a far larger clone just one base away, this is likely a sequencing read error. This same CDR3 is encoded by further DNA sequences in the sample. The V gene is TRDV2, the J gene TRDJ1; maybe TRDD2 (5 bases). The CDR3 sequence is 17 residues long. CDR1 is GEAIGNYY and CDR2 is EKD in the germline V gene. CDR3 bases: TGTGCCTGTGAGACCCTACCTTTCGATAAAAGCACCGATAAACTAATCTTT. This encodes CACETLPFDKSTDKLIF.

This clone was counted only a few times. The genes are TRDV2 and TRDJ1; 11 bases are a match to TRDD3. The CDR3 has 20 residues. The V gene's germline CDR1 is GEAIGNYY and CDR2 EKD. Trimming removed 3 bases from V and 0 bases from J; junction bases left unmatched: 17. The CDR3 DNA is TGTGCCTGTGACCCGATAATAGGTGGGGGATACGGGGCCGACACCGATAAACTCATCTTT. It encodes CACDPIIGGGYGADTDKLIF.

By sample share, this clone is medium-sized (0.01 to 0.1%). A read error is possible here, since a much larger clone lies one base away. Other DNA sequences in the same sample also yield this CDR3. The chain links TRDV2 to TRDJ2, with TRDD3 matching over 9 bases. The CDR3 length is 17 residues. Per germline, CDR1 GEAIGNYY and CDR2 EKD. In DNA, the CDR3 is TGTGCCTGCGACACCCTGGGGGATCCGGATTTGACAGCACAACTCTTCTTT. Translated, it gives CACDTLGDPDLTAQLFF.

This clone was seen more than once but under ten times. The protein TCRdb gives is from a much larger clone and does not agree with this DNA's translation at residue 8, likely a read error; the protein shown here comes from the DNA. Distinct nucleotide sequences in the sample also encode this CDR3. J is TRDJ1 and V is TRDV2; the match to TRDD3 covers 7 bases. With 1 base clipped from V and 4 bases from J, the junction kept 20 bases outside the gene matches. The CDR3 length is 19 residues. Germline V gene data show CDR1 as GEAIGNYY and CDR2 as EKD. The CDR3 loop reads CACDTAGLPTGAYGDKLIF. CDR3 DNA sequence: TGTGCCTGTGACACGGCGGGCTTGCCTACTGGGGCTTATGGCGATAAACTCATCTTT.

This clone has more than one count but fewer than ten. The protein held in TCRdb is that of a much larger clone and does not match this DNA's translation at residue 4, likely because of a read error; the protein shown is translated from the DNA. The chain employs TRDV2 and TRDJ3; 10 bases agree with TRDD3. The CDR3 sequence is 19 residues long. The germline V gene encodes CDR1 GEAIGNYY and CDR2 EKD. V was pared by 5 bases and J by 2 bases, with 11 bases of the junction left unmatched. Here the CDR3 reads CACGTIEGDTTWDTRQMFF. The CDR3 nucleotides read TGTGCCTGTGGCACAATAGAGGGGGATACGACCTGGGACACCCGACAGATGTTTTTC.

Within the sample, this clone is large. Distinct nucleotide sequences in the sample also encode this CDR3. This chain joins TRDV2 and TRDJ1; TRDD3 might be the D (6 bases). Trimming cost V 0 bases and J 0 bases, with 13 bases left between them. This CDR3 has 16 residues. Germline V CDR1 and CDR2: GEAIGNYY, EKD. The CDR3, as DNA: TGTGCCTGTGACACCGTTGGGGGGACATACACCGATAAACTCATCTTT. It encodes CACDTVGGTYTDKLIF.

The sample holds one count of this clone. A read error is the likely source, as a far larger clone sits one nucleotide away. This sample includes further DNA sequences coding for the same CDR3. This chain links TRDV2 with TRDJ3; a weak D match, TRDD3 (5 bases). CDR1 is GEAIGNYY and CDR2 is EKD in the germline V gene. CDR3 size: 22 residues. The V end lost 0 bases, the J end lost 7 bases, and 30 bases lay between the germline ends. CDR3 loop: CACDTVSGLVDPVVRDTRQMFF. DNA for the CDR3: TGTGCCTGTGACACCGTTTCGGGACTGGTCGACCCTGTCGTTCGTGACACCCGACAGATGTTTTTC.

This clone was seen a few times. This probably arose from a read error, given a far larger clone one base away. The rearrangement uses TRDV2 and TRDJ1; 9 nucleotides match TRDD3. CDR1 is GEAIGNYY, CDR2 EKD, per germline. The CDR3 consists of 16 residues. Trimming cost V 6 bases and J 1 base; bases outside gene matches: 11. CDR3 in DNA: TGTGCCTGTAACGGGGCTGGGGGATCTCCCACCGATAAACTCATCTTT. Translation gives CACNGAGGSPTDKLIF.

The table lists this clone with a few counts. TCRdb shows a much larger clone's protein in place of this DNA's translation, and the two differ at residue 6, likely through a read error; the protein shown is translated from the DNA. The J gene is TRDJ1, the V gene TRDV2; weak D call: TRDD3 (6 bases). The CDR3 loop spans 19 amino acids. CDR1 is GEAIGNYY and CDR2 is EKD in the germline V gene. Trimming pared 0 bases from V and 2 bases from J, leaving 24 bases between. The CDR3 region is CACDTGSRLGDRRTDKLIF. In nucleotides, the CDR3 is TGTGCCTGTGACACCGGCTCAAGGCTCGGGGATCGGAGGACCGATAAACTCATCTTT.

This clone was detected a few times. TCRdb lists the protein of a much larger clone for this DNA, which differs at residue 4, so this is likely a read error; the protein given here is translated from the DNA itself. The genes are TRDV2 and TRDJ1, with 13 bases that match TRDD3. The CDR3 consists of 19 residues. Germline trimming cut 5 bases from V and 1 base from J; bases unmatched to any gene: 15. CDR1 and CDR2 (germline): GEAIGNYY, EKD. CDR3 bases: TGTGCCTGTGGCTCCGTACTGGGGGATACGCTGGTTACCACCGATAAACTCATCTTT. Translated, it gives CACGSVLGDTLVTTDKLIF.

This clone was found a few times. The chain employs TRDV2 and TRDJ1; 12 bases are shared with TRDD3. The germline V gene encodes CDR1 GEAIGNYY and CDR2 EKD. The CDR3 is 14 residues long. J gave up 8 bases and V 2 bases, and 5 bases lay outside the gene matches. The CDR3, as DNA: TGTGCCTGTGACAACCTACTGGGGGATACAAAACTCATCTTT. Translated: CACDNLLGDTKLIF.

The sample holds a few counts of this clone. A far larger clone is only one base removed, so a read error is likely. Distinct nucleotide sequences in the sample also encode this CDR3. The chain joins TRDV2 to TRDJ3; D is perhaps TRDD3 (6 bases). This CDR3 spans 18 amino acids. Germline CDR1 GEAIGNYY, CDR2 EKD. Trimming removed 0 bases from V and 6 bases from J, with 17 bases in between. The chain's CDR3 is CACDTVLGDTPDTRQMFF. CDR3 in DNA: TGTGCCTGTGACACCGTACTGGGTGATACGCCGGACACCCGACAGATGTTTTTC.

By its share, this clone is large (0.1 to 1%). The same CDR3 also results from other DNA sequences found in this sample. The rearrangement links TRDV2 to TRDJ3; 10 nucleotides line up with TRDD3. The CDR3 length is 21 residues. V trimming: 0 bases; J trimming: 0 bases; junction bases outside the gene matches: 10. Germline values: CDR1 GEAIGNYY, CDR2 EKD. CDR3 loop: CACDTAPLGDPSSWDTRQMFF. DNA for the CDR3: TGTGCCTGTGACACCGCCCCACTGGGGGATCCGAGCTCCTGGGACACCCGACAGATGTTTTTC.

By sample share, this clone is medium-sized. The chain employs TRDV2 and TRDJ1, with TRDD3 as a possible D gene (5 bases). V dropped 3 bases and J dropped 0 bases, with 19 bases sitting between them. Germline CDR1 GEAIGNYY, CDR2 EKD. The CDR3 totals 17 residues. The CDR3, as DNA: TGTGCCTGTGACCGCCTGGACCAGGGATTCAACACCGATAAACTCATCTTT. This translates into CACDRLDQGFNTDKLIF.

A remark on this clone: A read error likely explains this, since a far larger clone differs by one base. V usage is TRDV2 and J usage is TRDJ1; 7 bases are a match to TRDD3. Germline CDR1 and CDR2: GEAIGNYY and EKD. V was pared by 3 bases and J by 2 bases, with 11 bases of the junction left unmatched. The CDR3 runs 16 residues. This CDR3 is CACDPAGDGRTDKLIF. The CDR3 DNA sequence: TGTGCCTGTGACCCAGCGGGGGATGGGAGGACCGATAAACTCATCTTT.

With respect to this clone: This likely came from a read error, as a far larger clone is one base away. The identical CDR3 is also encoded by other nucleotide sequences in the sample. This rearrangement joins TRDV2 to TRDJ1; 8 bases align to TRDD3. The ends lost 0 bases at V and 1 base at J; junction bases unmatched: 9. The CDR3 loop spans 17 amino acids. Germline V gives CDR1 GEAIGNYY, CDR2 EKD. The CDR3 sequence is CACDTVLGEGVTDKLIF. Here the CDR3 DNA reads TGTGCCTGTGACACCGTCCTGGGGGAGGGAGTCACCGATAAACTCATCTTT.

In its sample, this clone is medium-sized. The genes are TRDV2 and TRDJ1; the match to TRDD3 covers 7 bases. The germline V gene encodes CDR1 GEAIGNYY and CDR2 EKD. V was pared by 0 bases and J by 0 bases, with 15 bases of the junction left unmatched. The CDR3 is 19 amino acids. Here the CDR3 DNA reads TGTGCCTGTGACACCGTTGAAGCTGGGGGCGGAGAGTACACCGATAAACTCATCTTT. Translating it yields CACDTVEAGGGEYTDKLIF.

This clone has just a few counts. A far larger clone lies a single base away; this is likely a read error. This chain uses TRDV2 with TRDJ1; no definite D call. The germline V gene has CDR1 GEAIGNYY and CDR2 EKD. The CDR3 is made up of 16 amino acids. The V end lost 1 base, the J end lost 4 bases, and 18 bases lay between the germline ends. The CDR3 nucleotides are TGTGCCTGTGACACGCTGTGGGACCCACTTGACGATAAACTCATCTTT. Encoded protein: CACDTLWDPLDDKLIF.

By proportion, this clone is medium-sized. Other DNA sequences within the sample encode an identical CDR3. This chain connects TRDV2 to TRDJ1, with D possibly matching TRDD3 (6 bases). The germline V gene has CDR1 GEAIGNYY and CDR2 EKD. There are 18 residues in the CDR3. Trimming pared 2 bases from V and 4 bases from J, leaving 25 bases between. DNA of the CDR3: TGTGCCTGTGACAATCTACAAGGGCGGGGCCTCTGGGGCGATAAACTCATCTTT. It codes for CACDNLQGRGLWGDKLIF.

A single count supports this clone. Given a much more abundant clone one base away, this may be a read error. At the DNA level, this CDR3 is encoded by other sequences in the same sample as well. The chain carries TRDV2 and TRDJ1; maybe TRDD3 (6 bases). The CDR3 runs 22 residues. V shed 0 bases and J shed 0 bases, with 31 bases lying between them. Germline CDR1 is GEAIGNYY and CDR2 is EKD. CDR3 DNA sequence: TGTGCCTGTGACACCGTCCCTTCTGAACCCGTACTTGGGGATGATAACACCGATAAACTCATCTTT. This translates into CACDTVPSEPVLGDDNTDKLIF.

By share, this clone ranks as medium-sized. This CDR3 is also generated by other DNA sequences in the sample. J is TRDJ3 and V is TRDV2; 12 bases are shared with TRDD3. Germline trimming cut 2 bases from V and 6 bases from J; bases unmatched to any gene: 7. The CDR3 is 18 residues long. Germline loops: CDR1 GEAIGNYY, CDR2 EKD. The DNA for the CDR3 is TGTGCCTGTGACATGCTGGGGGATACGCCCTTGGACACCCGACAGATGTTTTTC. Amino acid sequence: CACDMLGDTPLDTRQMFF.

This clone was counted only a few times. A far larger clone is only one base removed, so a read error is likely. The chain combines TRDV2 with TRDJ1; 7 bases map to TRDD3. Germline V gives CDR1 GEAIGNYY, CDR2 EKD. The V gene end was trimmed by 0 bases and the J gene end by 5 bases; junction bases not matched to a gene: 8. The CDR3 runs to 15 residues. The CDR3: CACDTLDGGKDKLIF. The DNA for the CDR3 is TGTGCCTGTGACACCCTGGATGGGGGAAAAGATAAACTCATCTTT.

This clone is labeled as large. The gene calls are TRDV2 and TRDJ1; possible D gene TRDD3, 5 bases. V gave up 0 bases and J gave up 0 bases, with 10 bases separating them. The length of the CDR3 is 15 residues. Looked up from germline, CDR1 is GEAIGNYY and CDR2 is EKD. The DNA of the CDR3 is TGTGCCTGTGACACCTTGGGGACGAACACCGATAAACTCATCTTT. Amino acids: CACDTLGTNTDKLIF.

Comment on this clone: TCRdb pairs this DNA with a much larger clone's protein that differs at residue 5, likely a read error; the protein shown was translated from the DNA. The J gene is TRDJ1, the V gene TRDV2; TRDD3 matches 9 bases. This CDR3 is 17 amino acids long. Germline V gene lookup returns CDR1 GEAIGNYY and CDR2 EKD. The ends lost 2 bases at V and 4 bases at J; junction bases unmatched: 13. The CDR3 DNA reads TGTGCCTGTGACAGTCTCCCTGTACTGGGGGAGGACGATAAACTCATCTTT. Translation gives CACDSLPVLGEDDKLIF.

V and J are TRDV2 and TRDJ1; 13 bases are a match to TRDD3. CDR1 and CDR2 from the germline V gene are GEAIGNYY and EKD. With V trimmed by 4 bases and J by 1 base, 8 bases remained unmatched. This CDR3 comprises 17 residues. The CDR3 DNA follows: TGTGCCTGTGAACAACTGGGGGATACGGGATTCACCGATAAACTCATCTTT. This gives the protein CACEQLGDTGFTDKLIF.

This clone was recorded a few times. This rearrangement joins TRDV3 to TRDJ1; 8 positions agree with TRDD3. This CDR3 region has 17 residues. Per the germline V gene, CDR1 is TVYSNPD and CDR2 is GDNSRS (reference sequence). The junction had 16 bases not matched to a gene; V was cut back by 4 bases and J by 0 bases. CDR3 residues: CAWVSQTGGHYTDKLIF. In DNA, the CDR3 is TGTGCCTGGGTTTCGCAGACTGGGGGGCATTACACCGATAAACTCATCTTT.

As regards this clone: A far larger clone is a single base away, which makes a read error likely. This chain joins TRDV2 and TRDJ3; 10 bases line up with TRDD3. Per germline, CDR1 GEAIGNYY and CDR2 EKD. J gave up 3 bases and V 2 bases, and 15 bases lay outside the gene matches. The CDR3 extends over 21 amino acids. The CDR3 region is CACDIIGNWGMNDWDTRQMFF. The CDR3 nucleotides read TGTGCCTGTGACATAATCGGTAACTGGGGGATGAATGACTGGGACACCCGACAGATGTTTTTC.

By proportion, this clone is large. The DNA for the CDR3 is TGTGCCTGTGACACCGTAAAACTGGGGGATCCGTACACCGATAAACTCATCTTT. Its translation: CACDTVKLGDPYTDKLIF. This chain uses TRDV2 with TRDJ1; TRDD3 agrees at 10 bases. Looked up from germline, CDR1 is GEAIGNYY and CDR2 is EKD. CDR3 size: 18 residues. The V segment lost 0 bases and the J segment 0 bases; nucleotides outside the gene matches: 9.

Worth noting for this clone: The TCRdb protein comes from a much larger clone and disagrees with this DNA's translation at residue 5, likely due to a read error; the protein given here is derived from the DNA. The V and J genes are TRDV2 and TRDJ1; the D gene could be TRDD2 or TRDD3 (7 bases each). Germline values: CDR1 GEAIGNYY, CDR2 EKD. V was shortened by 2 bases and J by 4 bases, with 28 bases between the two germline ends. The CDR3 totals 19 residues. The CDR3 nucleotides are TGTGCCTGTGACAAGGCGGGCTTTCCTACTGGGGCTTATGGCGATAAACTCATCTTT. Amino acid sequence: CACDKAGFPTGAYGDKLIF.

In its sample, this clone is large. The chain uses TRDV2 and TRDJ1; D perhaps matches TRDD3 (5 bases). The germline CDR1 and CDR2 sequences are GEAIGNYY and EKD. V dropped 3 bases and J dropped 8 bases, with 27 bases sitting between them. The CDR3 length is 17 residues. The CDR3 reads CACDSAARGVGAVKLIF. The CDR3 DNA follows: TGTGCCTGTGACTCCGCCGCACGGGGGGTTGGAGCCGTAAAACTCATCTTT.